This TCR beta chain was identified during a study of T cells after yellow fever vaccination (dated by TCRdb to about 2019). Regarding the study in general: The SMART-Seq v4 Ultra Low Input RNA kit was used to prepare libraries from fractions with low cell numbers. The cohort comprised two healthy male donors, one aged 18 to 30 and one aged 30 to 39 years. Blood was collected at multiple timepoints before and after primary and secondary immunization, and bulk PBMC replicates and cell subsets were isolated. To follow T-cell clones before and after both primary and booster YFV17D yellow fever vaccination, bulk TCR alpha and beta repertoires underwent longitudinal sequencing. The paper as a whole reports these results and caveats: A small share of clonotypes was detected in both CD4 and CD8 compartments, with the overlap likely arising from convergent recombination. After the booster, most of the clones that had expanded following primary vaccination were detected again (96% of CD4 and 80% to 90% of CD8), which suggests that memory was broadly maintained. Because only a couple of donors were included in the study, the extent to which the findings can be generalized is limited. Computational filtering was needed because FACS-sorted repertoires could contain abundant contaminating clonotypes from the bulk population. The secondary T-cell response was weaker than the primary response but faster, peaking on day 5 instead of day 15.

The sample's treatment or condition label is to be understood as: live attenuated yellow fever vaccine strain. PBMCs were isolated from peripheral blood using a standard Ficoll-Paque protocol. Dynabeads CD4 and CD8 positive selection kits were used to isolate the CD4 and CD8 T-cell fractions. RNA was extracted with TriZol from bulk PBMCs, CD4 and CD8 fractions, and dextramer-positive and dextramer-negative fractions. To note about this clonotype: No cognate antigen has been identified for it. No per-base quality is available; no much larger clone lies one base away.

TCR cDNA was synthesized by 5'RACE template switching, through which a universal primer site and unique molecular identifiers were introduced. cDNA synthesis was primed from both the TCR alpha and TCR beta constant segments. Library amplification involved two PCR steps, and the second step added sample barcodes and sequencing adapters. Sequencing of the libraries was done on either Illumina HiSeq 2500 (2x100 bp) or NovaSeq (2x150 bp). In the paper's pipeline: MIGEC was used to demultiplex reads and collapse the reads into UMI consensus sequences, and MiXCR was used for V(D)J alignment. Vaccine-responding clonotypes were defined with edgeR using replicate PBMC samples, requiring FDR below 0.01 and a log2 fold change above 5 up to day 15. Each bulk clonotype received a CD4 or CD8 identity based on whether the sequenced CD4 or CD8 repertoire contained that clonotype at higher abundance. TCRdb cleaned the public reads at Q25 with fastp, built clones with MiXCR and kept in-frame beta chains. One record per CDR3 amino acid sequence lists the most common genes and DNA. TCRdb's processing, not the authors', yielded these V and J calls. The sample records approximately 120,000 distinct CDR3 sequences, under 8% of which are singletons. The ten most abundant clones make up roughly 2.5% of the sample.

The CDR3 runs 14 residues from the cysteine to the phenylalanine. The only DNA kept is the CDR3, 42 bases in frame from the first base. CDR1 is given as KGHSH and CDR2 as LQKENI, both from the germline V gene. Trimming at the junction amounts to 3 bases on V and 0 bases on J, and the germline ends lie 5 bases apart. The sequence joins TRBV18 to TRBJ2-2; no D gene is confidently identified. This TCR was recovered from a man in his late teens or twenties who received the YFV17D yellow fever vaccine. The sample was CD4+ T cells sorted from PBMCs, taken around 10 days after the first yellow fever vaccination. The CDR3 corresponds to CASSPPTNTGELFF. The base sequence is TGTGCCAGCTCACCGCCTACGAACACCGGGGAGCTGTTTTTT.